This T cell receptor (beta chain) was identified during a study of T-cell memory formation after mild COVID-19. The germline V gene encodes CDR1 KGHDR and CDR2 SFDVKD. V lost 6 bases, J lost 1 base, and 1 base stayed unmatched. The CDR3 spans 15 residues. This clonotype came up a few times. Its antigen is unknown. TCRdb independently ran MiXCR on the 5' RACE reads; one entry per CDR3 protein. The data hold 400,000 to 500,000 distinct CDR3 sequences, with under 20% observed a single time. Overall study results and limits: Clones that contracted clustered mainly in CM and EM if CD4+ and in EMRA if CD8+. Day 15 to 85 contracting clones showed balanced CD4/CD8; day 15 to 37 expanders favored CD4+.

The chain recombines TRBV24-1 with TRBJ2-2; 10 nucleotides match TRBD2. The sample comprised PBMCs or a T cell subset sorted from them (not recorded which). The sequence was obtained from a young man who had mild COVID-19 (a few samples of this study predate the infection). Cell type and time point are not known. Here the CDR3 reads CATSRLAGNTGELFF. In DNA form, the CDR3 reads TGTGCCACCAGTCGACTAGCGGGGAACACCGGGGAGCTGTTTTTT.